The entry that follows covers one TCR beta chain sequence. CDR1 is MDHEN, CDR2 SYDVKM, per germline. Trimming took off 2 bases at V and 0 bases at J, with 17 bases between the two ends. The length of the CDR3 is 17 residues. Here immunoSEQ multiplex PCR was the method, and the copy in TCRdb shows in-frame clones only, minus some. The table lists about 110,000 clones, about 85% of them singletons. This sample was taken from a study of PD-L1 blockade in urothelial cancer. The sequences come from PBMCs, collected around atezolizumab (anti-PD-L1) treatment. V usage is TRBV28 and J usage is TRBJ2-7; D remains unclear. The receptor was isolated from a man aged 50 to 59 with urothelial cancer. DNA for the CDR3: TGTGCCAGCAGTTTAGACTTCAAAGACGGAAGCTCCTACGAGCAGTACTTC. This codes for CASSLDFKDGSSYEQYF.